These 6 T cell receptor beta chains were sequenced from one sample in a study of T cells in Graves' hyperthyroidism and ophthalmopathy. Amplified TCR beta CDR3 regions came from RNA transcripts. HTBI primers were employed in a first-round RT-PCR of the TCR CDR3. TCRdb reprocessed the multiplex PCR reads via MiXCR and lists one record per CDR3 protein. This repertoire shows about 360,000 distinct CDR3 sequences, roughly 13% found once; its top ten account for around 9.2%. The sample comprised blood. The source of these receptors is a young woman with Graves' hyperthyroidism.

This CDR3 reads CASSQTESSYEQYF. CDR3 coding DNA: TGCGCCAGCAGCCAAACGGAAAGCTCCTACGAGCAGTACTTC. This chain joins TRBV4-1 and TRBJ2-7, with no clear D. The CDR3 length is 14 residues. Trimming left V 2 bases short and J 0 bases short, with 8 bases between. The germline CDR1 and CDR2 sequences are MGHRA and YSYEKL.

In this sample, this clonotype turned up many times. J is TRBJ2-3 and V is TRBV18, with D perhaps TRBD2 (6 bases). The V gene's germline CDR1 is KGHSH and CDR2 LQKENI. The V gene lost 3 bases and the J gene lost 1 base, with 11 bases spanning the gap. The CDR3 length is 15 residues. CDR3 loop: CASSPSGSGTDTQYF. CDR3 sequence (DNA): TGTGCCAGCTCACCGAGCGGGTCAGGCACAGATACGCAGTATTTT. Filled out from reference TRBV18 and TRBJ2-3, the complete variable domain reads NAGVMQNPRHLVRRRGQEARLRCSPMKGHSHVYWYRQLPEEGLKFMVYLQKENIIDESGMPKERFSAEFPKEGPSILRIQQVVRGDSAAYFCASSPSGSGTDTQYFGPGTRLTVL.

This clonotype turned up a few times. The chain carries TRBV19 and TRBJ2-1; 11 bases line up with TRBD2. J was trimmed by 4 bases and V by 0 bases; bases with no gene match: 5. In germline, CDR1 is LNHDA, CDR2 SQIVND (reference sequence). CDR3 size: 17 residues. The CDR3 reads CASSIEVAGGLYNEQFF. CDR3 nucleotides: TGTGCCAGTAGTATAGAGGTAGCGGGAGGGTTGTACAATGAGCAGTTCTTC.

The table lists this clonotype with many counts. V usage is TRBV28 and J usage is TRBJ1-1; no clear D. The CDR3 consists of 14 residues. The germline CDR1 and CDR2 sequences are MDHEN and SYDVKM. V was cut by 8 bases and J by 4 bases, with 17 bases left in between. Here the CDR3 DNA reads TGTGCCAGCGGGCCGCAACTTAAGACCACTGAAGCTTTCTTT. Its translation is CASGPQLKTTEAFF.

This clonotype has ten or more counts. The rearrangement uses TRBV20-1 and TRBJ2-5; 7 nucleotides line up with TRBD2. Trimming removed 2 bases from V and 13 bases from J; junction bases left unmatched: 7. The CDR3 is made up of 11 amino acids. Germline V gives CDR1 DFQATT, CDR2 SNEGSKA (reference sequence). This CDR3 is CSARQTRGVYF. The CDR3 nucleotides read TGCAGTGCTAGACAGACCCGGGGGGTGTACTTC.

The chain employs TRBV19 and TRBJ2-3; D ambiguous. The CDR3 runs to 12 residues. Trimming took off 3 bases at V and 6 bases at J, with 7 bases between the two ends. Germline values: CDR1 LNHDA, CDR2 SQIVND (reference sequence). CDR3 sequence: CASSIGPDTQYF. For the CDR3, the DNA is TGTGCCAGTAGTATTGGCCCGGATACGCAGTATTTT.